The present entry profiles one T cell receptor beta chain with its context. The sample is drawn from a study of shared clonotypes between healthy human individuals. Only in-frame clones appear in the TCRdb table, and some are missing; sequencing was by immunoSEQ multiplex PCR. The sample shows some 2,100,000 clones, approximately 96% of them seen only once. Germline CDR1 is MNHEY and CDR2 is SMNVEV (reference sequence). The CDR3 runs 15 residues. The trim removed 4 bases at V and 4 bases at J, leaving 5 bases unmatched. The chain is built from TRBV27 and TRBJ1-2, with TRBD1 matching 11 bases. The source material was naive CD4+ T cells sorted from blood. Described subset: CD45RA+ positively selected. The source of this sequence is a man in his late teens or twenties in good health. The CDR3 sequence: CASSSRTGGSYGYTF. The CDR3 DNA reads TGTGCCAGCAGTTCCCGGACAGGGGGCTCCTATGGCTACACCTTC.